This T cell receptor (beta chain) was sequenced for a study of cytomegalovirus exposure and HLA in healthy donors. A remark on this clone: Its antigen is unknown.

Findings and caveats of the study: Evidence from a later analysis indicated that most CMV-associated TCR beta chains looked HLA-restricted.

The germline V gene has CDR1 MGHDK and CDR2 SYGVNS. The V end was cut by 1 base, the J end by 6 bases, with 3 bases between. The CDR3 has 12 amino acids. Primers for the PCR totalled 60 Vbeta and 13 Jbeta. Sequencing used immunoSEQ multiplex PCR; TCRdb keeps in-frame clones, though not all of them. The data contain over 150,000 clones, more than 75% of them singletons. The V and J genes are TRBV25-1 and TRBJ2-2; D is ambiguous. The sequencing input was PBMCs. The receptor was derived from a woman between 40 and 55 years old in good health and CMV-seropositive. CDR3 in amino acids: CASSEWPGELFF. In DNA form, the CDR3 reads TGTGCCAGCAGTGAATGGCCCGGGGAGCTGTTTTTT.